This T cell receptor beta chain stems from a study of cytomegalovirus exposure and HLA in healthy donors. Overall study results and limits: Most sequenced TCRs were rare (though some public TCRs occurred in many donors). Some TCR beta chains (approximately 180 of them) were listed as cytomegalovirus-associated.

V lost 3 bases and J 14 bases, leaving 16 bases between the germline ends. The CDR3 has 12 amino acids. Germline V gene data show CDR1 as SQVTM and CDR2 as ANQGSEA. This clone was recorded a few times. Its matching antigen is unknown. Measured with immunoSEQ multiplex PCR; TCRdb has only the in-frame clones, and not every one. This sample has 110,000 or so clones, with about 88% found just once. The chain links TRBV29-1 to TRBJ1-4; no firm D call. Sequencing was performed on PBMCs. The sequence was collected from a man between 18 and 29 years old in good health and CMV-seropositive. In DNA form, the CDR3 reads TGCAGCGTTGAGATCGAACGACAAAGGCTGTTTTTT. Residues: CSVEIERQRLFF. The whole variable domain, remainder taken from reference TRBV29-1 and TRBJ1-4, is SAVISQKPSRDICQRGTSLTIQCQVDSQVTMMFWYRQQPGQSLTLIATANQGSEATYESGFVIDKFPISRPNLTFSTLTVSNMSPEDSSIYLCSVEIERQRLFFGSGTQLSVL.